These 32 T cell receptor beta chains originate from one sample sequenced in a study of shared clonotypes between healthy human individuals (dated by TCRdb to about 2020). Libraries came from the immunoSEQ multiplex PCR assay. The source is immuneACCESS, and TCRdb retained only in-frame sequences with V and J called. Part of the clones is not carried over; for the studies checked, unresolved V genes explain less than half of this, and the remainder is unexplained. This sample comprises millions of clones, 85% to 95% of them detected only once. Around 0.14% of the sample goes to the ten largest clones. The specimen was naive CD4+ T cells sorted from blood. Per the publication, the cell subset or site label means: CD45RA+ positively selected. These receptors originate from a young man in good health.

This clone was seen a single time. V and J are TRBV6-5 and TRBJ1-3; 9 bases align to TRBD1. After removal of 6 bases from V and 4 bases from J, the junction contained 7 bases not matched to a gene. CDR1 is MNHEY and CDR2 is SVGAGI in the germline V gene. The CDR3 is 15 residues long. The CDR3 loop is CASSERTGAGNTIYF. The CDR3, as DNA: TGTGCCAGCAGCGAGCGGACAGGGGCCGGAAACACCATATATTTT.

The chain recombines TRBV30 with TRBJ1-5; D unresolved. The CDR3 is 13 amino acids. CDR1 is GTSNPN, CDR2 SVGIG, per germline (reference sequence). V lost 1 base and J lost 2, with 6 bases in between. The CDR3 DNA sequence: TGTGCCTGGAGTGCCTGGGGCAATCAGCCCCAGCATTTT. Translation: CAWSAWGNQPQHF.

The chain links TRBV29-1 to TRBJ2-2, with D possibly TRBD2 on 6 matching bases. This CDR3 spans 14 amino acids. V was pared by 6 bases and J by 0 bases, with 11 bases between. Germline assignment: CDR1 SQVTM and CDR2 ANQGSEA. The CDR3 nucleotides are TGCAGCGTCGGGAGCGGGTCGAACACCGGGGAGCTGTTTTTT. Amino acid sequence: CSVGSGSNTGELFF.

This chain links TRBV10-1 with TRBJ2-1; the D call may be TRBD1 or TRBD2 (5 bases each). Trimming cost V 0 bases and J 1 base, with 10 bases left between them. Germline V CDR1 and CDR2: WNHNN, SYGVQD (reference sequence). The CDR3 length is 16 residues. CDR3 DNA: TGCGCCAGCAGTGAGTCTCCCGGGGCTTCCTACAATGAGCAGTTCTTC. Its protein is CASSESPGASYNEQFF.

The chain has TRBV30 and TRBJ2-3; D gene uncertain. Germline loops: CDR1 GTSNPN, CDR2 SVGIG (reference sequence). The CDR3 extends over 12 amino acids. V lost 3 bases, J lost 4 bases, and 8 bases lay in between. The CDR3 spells CAWSLTADTQYF. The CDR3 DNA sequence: TGTGCCTGGAGCTTGACGGCAGATACGCAGTATTTT. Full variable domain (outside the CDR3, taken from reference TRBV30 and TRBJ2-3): SQTIHQWPATLVQPVGSPLSLECTVEGTSNPNLYWYRQAAGRGLQLLFYSVGIGQISSEVPQNLSASRPQDRQFILSSKKLLLSDSGFYLCAWSLTADTQYFGPGTRLTVL.

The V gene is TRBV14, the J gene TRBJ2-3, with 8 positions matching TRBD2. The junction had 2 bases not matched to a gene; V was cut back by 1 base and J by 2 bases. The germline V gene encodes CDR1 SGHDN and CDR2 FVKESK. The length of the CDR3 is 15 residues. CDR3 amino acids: CASSQGGGITDTQYF. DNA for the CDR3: TGTGCCAGCAGCCAAGGCGGGGGGATCACAGATACGCAGTATTTT.

This CDR3 reads CASSVAKEGGYEQYF. CDR3 bases: TGTGCCAGCAGCGTAGCTAAGGAGGGCGGCTACGAGCAGTACTTC. V and J are TRBV9 and TRBJ2-7, with D tentatively TRBD2 (6 bases). The ends were cut back, 0 bases at V and 3 bases at J, with 13 bases in the middle. The germline gives CDR1 SGDLS, CDR2 YYNGEE. The CDR3 spans 15 residues.

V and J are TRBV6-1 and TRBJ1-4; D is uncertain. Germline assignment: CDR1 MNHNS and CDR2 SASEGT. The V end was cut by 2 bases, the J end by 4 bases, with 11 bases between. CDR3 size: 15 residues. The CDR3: CASSEMAVGNEKLFF. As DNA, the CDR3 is TGTGCCAGCAGTGAAATGGCAGTGGGTAATGAAAAACTGTTTTTT.

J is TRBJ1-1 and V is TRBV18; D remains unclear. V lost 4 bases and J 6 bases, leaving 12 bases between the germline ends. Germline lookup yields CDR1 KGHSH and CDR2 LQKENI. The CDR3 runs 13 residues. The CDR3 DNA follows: TGTGCCAGCTCACAGGACCGATCAGCTGAAGCTTTCTTT. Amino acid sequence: CASSQDRSAEAFF. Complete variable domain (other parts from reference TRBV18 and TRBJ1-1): NAGVMQNPRHLVRRRGQEARLRCSPMKGHSHVYWYRQLPEEGLKFMVYLQKENIIDESGMPKERFSAEFPKEGPSILRIQQVVRGDSAAYFCASSQDRSAEAFFGQGTRLTVV.

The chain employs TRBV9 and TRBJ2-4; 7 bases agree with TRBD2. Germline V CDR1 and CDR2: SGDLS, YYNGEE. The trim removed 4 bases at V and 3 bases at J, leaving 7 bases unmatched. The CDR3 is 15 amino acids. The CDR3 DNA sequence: TGTGCCAGCAGCTCGGGGGGAATGGGCAAAAACATTCAGTACTTC. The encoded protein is CASSSGGMGKNIQYF.

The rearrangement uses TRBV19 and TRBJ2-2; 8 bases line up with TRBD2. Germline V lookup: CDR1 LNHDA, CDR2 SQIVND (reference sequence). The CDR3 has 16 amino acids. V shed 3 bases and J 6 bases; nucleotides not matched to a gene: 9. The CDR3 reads CASSITGGPGAGELFF. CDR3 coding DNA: TGTGCCAGTAGTATTACGGGGGGGCCGGGCGCCGGGGAGCTGTTTTTT.

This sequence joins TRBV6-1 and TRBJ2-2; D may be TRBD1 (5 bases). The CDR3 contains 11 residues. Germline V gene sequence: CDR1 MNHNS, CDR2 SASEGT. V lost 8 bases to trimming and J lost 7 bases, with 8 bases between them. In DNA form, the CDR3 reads TGTGCCAGCCGACAGATCGGGGAGCTGTTTTTT. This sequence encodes CASRQIGELFF.

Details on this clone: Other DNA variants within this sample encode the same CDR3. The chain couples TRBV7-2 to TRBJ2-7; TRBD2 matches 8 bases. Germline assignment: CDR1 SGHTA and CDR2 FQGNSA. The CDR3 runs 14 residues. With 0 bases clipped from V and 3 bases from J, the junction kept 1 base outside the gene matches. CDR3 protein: CASSLAAGGYEQYF. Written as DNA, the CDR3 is TGTGCCAGCAGCTTAGCGGCGGGAGGCTACGAGCAGTACTTC.

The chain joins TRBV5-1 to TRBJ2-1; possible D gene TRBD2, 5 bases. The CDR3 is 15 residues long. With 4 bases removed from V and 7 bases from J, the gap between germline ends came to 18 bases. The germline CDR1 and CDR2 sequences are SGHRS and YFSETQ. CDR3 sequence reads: CASSLAGVLGNEQFF. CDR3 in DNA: TGCGCCAGCAGCCTAGCTGGGGTTTTAGGGAATGAGCAGTTCTTC.

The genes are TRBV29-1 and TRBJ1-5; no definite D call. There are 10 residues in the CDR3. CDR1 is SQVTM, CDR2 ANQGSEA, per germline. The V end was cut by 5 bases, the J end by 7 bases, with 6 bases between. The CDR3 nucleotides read TGCAGCGTTCGAGAGCAGCCCCAGCATTTT. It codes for CSVREQPQHF.

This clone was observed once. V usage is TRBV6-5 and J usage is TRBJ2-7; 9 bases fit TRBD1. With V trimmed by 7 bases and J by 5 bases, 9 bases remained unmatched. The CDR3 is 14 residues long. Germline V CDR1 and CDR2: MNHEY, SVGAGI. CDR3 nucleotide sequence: TGTGCCAGCACTCCACAGGGGGCTTCCCACGAGCAGTACTTC. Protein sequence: CASTPQGASHEQYF.

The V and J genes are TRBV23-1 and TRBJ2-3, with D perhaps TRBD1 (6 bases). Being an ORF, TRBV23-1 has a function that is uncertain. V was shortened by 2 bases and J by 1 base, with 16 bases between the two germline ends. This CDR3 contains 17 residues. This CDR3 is CASSQAPQGMGTDTQYF. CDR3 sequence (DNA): TGCGCCAGCAGTCAAGCCCCCCAGGGGATGGGCACAGATACGCAGTATTTT.

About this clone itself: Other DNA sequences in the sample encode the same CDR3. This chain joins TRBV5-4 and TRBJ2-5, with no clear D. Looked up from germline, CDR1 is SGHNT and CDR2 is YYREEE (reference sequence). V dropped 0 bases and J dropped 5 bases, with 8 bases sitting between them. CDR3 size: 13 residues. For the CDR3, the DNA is TGTGCCAGCAGCTTGGGGGGAAGGGAGACCCAGTACTTC. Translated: CASSLGGRETQYF.

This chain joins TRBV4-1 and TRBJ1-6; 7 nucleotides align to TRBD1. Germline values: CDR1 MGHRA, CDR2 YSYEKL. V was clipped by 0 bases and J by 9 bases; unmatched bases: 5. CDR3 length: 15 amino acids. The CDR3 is CASSQDQGGGSPLHF. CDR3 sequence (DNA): TGCGCCAGCAGCCAAGATCAGGGGGGGGGTTCACCCCTCCACTTT.

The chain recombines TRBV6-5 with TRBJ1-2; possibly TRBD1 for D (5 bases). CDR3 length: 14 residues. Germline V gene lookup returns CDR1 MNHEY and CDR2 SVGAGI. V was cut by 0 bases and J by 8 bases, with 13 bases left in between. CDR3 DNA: TGTGCCAGCAGTTACTCTCCCGGGGGGGTGGGCTACACCTTC. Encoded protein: CASSYSPGGVGYTF.

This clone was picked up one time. CDR3 protein: CASNAQPGYNEQFF. In DNA, the CDR3 is TGTGCCAGTAACGCCCAGCCGGGGTACAATGAGCAGTTCTTC. The chain employs TRBV19 and TRBJ2-1; a weak D match, TRBD2 (5 bases). The CDR3 runs to 14 residues. CDR1 is LNHDA and CDR2 is SQIVND in the germline V gene (reference sequence). V lost 7 bases, J lost 4 bases, and 14 bases lay in between.

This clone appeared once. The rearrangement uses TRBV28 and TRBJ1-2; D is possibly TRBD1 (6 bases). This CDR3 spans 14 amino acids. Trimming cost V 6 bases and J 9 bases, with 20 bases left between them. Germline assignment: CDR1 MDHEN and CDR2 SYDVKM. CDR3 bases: TGTGCCAGCAGCGTGGACAGCCTTGGAGGGAGCTACACCTTC. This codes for CASSVDSLGGSYTF.

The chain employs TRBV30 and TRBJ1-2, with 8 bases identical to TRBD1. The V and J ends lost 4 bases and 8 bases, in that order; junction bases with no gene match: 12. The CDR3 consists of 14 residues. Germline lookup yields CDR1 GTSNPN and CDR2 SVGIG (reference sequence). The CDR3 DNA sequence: TGTGCCTGGACCGGGACAGGAGGAAGCGTGGGCTACACCTTC. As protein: CAWTGTGGSVGYTF.

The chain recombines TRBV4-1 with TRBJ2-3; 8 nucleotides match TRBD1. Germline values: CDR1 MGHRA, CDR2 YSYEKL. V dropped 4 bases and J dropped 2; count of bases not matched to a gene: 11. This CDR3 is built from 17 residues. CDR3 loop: CASSPQGALFSTDTQYF. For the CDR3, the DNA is TGCGCCAGCAGCCCCCAGGGGGCCCTCTTTTCCACAGATACGCAGTATTTT.

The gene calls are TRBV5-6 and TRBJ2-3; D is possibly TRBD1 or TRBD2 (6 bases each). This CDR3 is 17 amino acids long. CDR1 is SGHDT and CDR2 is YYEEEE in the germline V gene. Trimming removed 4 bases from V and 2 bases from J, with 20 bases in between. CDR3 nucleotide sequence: TGTGCCAGCAGCCTATGGGGGGCGCTAAAGTTCACAGATACGCAGTATTTT. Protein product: CASSLWGALKFTDTQYF. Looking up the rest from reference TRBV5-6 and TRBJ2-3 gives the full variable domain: DAGVTQSPTHLIKTRGQQVTLRCSPKSGHDTVSWYQQALGQGPQFIFQYYEEEERQRGNFPDRFSGHQFPNYSSELNVNALLLGDSALYLCASSLWGALKFTDTQYFGPGTRLTVL.

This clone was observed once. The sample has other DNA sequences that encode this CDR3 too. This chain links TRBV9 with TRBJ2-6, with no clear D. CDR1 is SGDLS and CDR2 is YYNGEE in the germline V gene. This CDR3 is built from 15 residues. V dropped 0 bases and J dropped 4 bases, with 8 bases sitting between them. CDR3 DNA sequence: TGTGCCAGCAGCGTAGTTGTTTCCGGGGCCAACGTCCTGACTTTC. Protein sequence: CASSVVVSGANVLTF.

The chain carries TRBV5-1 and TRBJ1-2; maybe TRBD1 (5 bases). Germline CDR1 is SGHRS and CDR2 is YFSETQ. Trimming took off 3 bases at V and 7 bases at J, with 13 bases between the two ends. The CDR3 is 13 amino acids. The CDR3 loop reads CASSWGEQGGYTF. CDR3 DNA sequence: TGCGCCAGCAGCTGGGGGGAGCAGGGTGGCTACACCTTC.

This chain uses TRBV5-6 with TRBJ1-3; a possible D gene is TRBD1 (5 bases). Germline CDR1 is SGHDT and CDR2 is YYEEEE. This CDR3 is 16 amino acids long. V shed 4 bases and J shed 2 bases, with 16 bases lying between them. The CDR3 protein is CASSLVGGVTGNTIYF. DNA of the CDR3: TGTGCCAGCAGCCTGGTTGGGGGGGTCACTGGAAACACCATATATTTT.

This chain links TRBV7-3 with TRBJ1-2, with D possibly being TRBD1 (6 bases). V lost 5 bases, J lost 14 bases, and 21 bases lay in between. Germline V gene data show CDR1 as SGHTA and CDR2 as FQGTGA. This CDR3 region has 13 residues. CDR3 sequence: CASSTDFIGGLTF. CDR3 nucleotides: TGTGCCAGCAGCACTGATTTTATAGGGGGTTTGACCTTC.

The CDR3, as DNA: TGTGCCAGCAGCTTAGAGAAAGCCCGGGCATTGGGTAATTCACCCCTCCACTTT. Translation gives CASSLEKARALGNSPLHF. V gene TRBV7-9 combines with J gene TRBJ1-6; D remains unclear. Germline V CDR1 and CDR2: SEHNR, FQNEAQ (reference sequence). This CDR3 region has 18 residues. V was pared by 1 base and J by 6 bases, with 19 bases between.

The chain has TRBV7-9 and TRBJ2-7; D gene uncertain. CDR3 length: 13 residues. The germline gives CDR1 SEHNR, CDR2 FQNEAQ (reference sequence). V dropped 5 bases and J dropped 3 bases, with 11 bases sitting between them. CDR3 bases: TGTGCCAGCAGCCCCCGCCCCCTCTACGAGCAGTACTTC. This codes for CASSPRPLYEQYF.

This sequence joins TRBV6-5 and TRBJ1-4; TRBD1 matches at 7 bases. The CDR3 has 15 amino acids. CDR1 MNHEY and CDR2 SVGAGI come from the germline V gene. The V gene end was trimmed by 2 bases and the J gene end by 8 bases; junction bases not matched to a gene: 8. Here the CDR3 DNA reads TGTGCCAGCAGTTACCGGACAGGAGAGGGGGAAAAACTGTTTTTT. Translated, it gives CASSYRTGEGEKLFF.